The entry below describes one TCR beta chain. The CDR3 is 13 residues long. Between the trimmed V and J ends, which lost 3 bases and 4 bases, there was a span of 12 bases. Germline CDR1 is GTSNPN and CDR2 is SVGIG (reference sequence). This entry comes from a study of blood T cell repertoires in COVID-19. Study overall: Sample material is recorded as cDNA or gDNA derived from T cells, B-cell-depleted T cells, or PBMCs.

Only in-frame clones appear in the TCRdb table, and some are missing; sequencing was by immunoSEQ multiplex PCR. The table records some 250,000 clones, about four fifths of them present only once. The chain has TRBV30 and TRBJ1-2; TRBD1 is a possible D gene (5 bases). This receptor was taken from a man aged 35 to 55 with active or convalescent COVID-19. Sequences were obtained from peripheral blood. CDR3 nucleotides: TGTGCCTGGAGAACGGCCGGGGGCTATGGCTACACCTTC. Its translation: CAWRTAGGYGYTF.